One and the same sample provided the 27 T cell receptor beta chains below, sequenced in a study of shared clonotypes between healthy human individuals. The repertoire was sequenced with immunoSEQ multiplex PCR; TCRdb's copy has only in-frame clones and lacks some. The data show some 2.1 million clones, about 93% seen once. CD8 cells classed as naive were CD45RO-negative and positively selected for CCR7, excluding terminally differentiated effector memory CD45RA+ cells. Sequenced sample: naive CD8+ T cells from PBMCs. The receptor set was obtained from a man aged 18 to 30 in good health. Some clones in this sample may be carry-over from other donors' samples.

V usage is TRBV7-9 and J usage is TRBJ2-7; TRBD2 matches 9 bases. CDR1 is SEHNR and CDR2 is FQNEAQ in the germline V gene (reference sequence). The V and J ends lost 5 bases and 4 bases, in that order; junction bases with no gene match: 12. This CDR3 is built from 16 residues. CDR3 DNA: TGTGCCAGCAGCACCGGTACCGGGACTAGCAGGTACGAGCAGTACTTC. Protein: CASSTGTGTSRYEQYF.

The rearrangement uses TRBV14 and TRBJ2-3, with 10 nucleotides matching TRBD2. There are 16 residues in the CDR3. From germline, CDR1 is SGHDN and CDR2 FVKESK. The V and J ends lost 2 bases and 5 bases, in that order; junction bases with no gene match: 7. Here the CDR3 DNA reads TGTGCCAGCAGCCAAAGGACTAGCGGAGCGGGAGATACGCAGTATTTT. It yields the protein CASSQRTSGAGDTQYF.

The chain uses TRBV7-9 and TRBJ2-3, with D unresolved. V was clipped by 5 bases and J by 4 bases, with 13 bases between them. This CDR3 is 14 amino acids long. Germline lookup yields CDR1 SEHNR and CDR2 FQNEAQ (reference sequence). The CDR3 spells CASSPSMVPDTQYF. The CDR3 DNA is TGTGCCAGCAGCCCGAGTATGGTCCCAGATACGCAGTATTTT.

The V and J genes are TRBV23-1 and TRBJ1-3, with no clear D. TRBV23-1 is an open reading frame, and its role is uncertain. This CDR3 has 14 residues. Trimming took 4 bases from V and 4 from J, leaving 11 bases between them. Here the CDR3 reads CASSRPRSGNTIYF. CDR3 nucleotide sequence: TGCGCCAGCAGTCGCCCTCGTTCGGGAAACACCATATATTTT.

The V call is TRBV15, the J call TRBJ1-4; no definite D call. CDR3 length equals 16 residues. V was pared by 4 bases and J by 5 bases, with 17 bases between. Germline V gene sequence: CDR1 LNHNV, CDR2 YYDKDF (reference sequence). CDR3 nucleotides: TGTGCCACCAGCACCATGGAGGTTATCCAGAATGAAAAACTGTTTTTT. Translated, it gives CATSTMEVIQNEKLFF.

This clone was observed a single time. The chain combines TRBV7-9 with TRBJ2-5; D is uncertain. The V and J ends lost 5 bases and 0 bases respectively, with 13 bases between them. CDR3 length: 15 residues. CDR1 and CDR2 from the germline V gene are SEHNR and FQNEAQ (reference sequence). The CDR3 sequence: CASSPQLTHQETQYF. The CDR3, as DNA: TGTGCCAGCAGCCCCCAACTGACACACCAAGAGACCCAGTACTTC.

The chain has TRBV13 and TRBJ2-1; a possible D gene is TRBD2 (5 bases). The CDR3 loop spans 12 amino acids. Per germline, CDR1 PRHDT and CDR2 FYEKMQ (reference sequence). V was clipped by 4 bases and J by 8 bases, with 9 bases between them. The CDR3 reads CASSYQEDEQFF. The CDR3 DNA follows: TGTGCCAGCAGCTACCAGGAGGATGAGCAGTTCTTC.

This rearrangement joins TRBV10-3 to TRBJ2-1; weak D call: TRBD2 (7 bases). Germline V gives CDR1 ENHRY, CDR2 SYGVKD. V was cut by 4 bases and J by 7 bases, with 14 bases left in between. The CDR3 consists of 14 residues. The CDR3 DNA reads TGTGCCATCAGTGGGTGGGAGGGGGTGAATGAGCAGTTCTTC. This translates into CAISGWEGVNEQFF.

The CDR3 sequence: CASSPRNRVTYNEQFF. The CDR3 nucleotides read TGTGCCAGCAGCCCCCGAAACAGGGTTACCTACAATGAGCAGTTCTTC. This rearrangement joins TRBV7-9 to TRBJ2-1; tentatively, D is TRBD1 (6 bases). The CDR3 is 16 amino acids. The ends were cut back, 5 bases at V and 2 bases at J, with 16 bases in the middle. Looked up from germline, CDR1 is SEHNR and CDR2 is FQNEAQ (reference sequence). The full variable domain, completed using reference TRBV7-9 and TRBJ2-1, is DTGVSQNPRHKITKRGQNVTFRCDPISEHNRLYWYRQTLGQGPEFLTYFQNEAQLEKSRLLSDRFSAERPKGSFSTLEIQRTEQGDSAMYLCASSPRNRVTYNEQFFGPGTRLTVL.

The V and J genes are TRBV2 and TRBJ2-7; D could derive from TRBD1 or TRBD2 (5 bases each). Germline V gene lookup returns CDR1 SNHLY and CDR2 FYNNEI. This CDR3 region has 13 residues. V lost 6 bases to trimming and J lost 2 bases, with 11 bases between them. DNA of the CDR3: TGTGCCAGCAGCCGGGACGGTGCCTACGAGCAGTACTTC. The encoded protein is CASSRDGAYEQYF.

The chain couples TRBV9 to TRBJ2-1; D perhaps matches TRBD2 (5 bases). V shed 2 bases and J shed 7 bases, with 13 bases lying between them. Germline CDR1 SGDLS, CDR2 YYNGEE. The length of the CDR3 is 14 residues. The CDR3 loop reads CASSVGRHDNEQFF. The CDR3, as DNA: TGTGCCAGCAGCGTGGGGAGACATGATAATGAGCAGTTCTTC.

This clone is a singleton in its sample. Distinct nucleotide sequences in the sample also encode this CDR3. CDR3 nucleotide sequence: TGTGCCAGCAGTCCAGGGACAGGGGGGTATGAGCAGTACTTC. This translates into CASSPGTGGYEQYF. This chain links TRBV27 with TRBJ2-7; TRBD1 agrees at 11 bases. The CDR3 covers 14 residues. J was trimmed by 7 bases and V by 5 bases; bases with no gene match: 7. Germline CDR1 reads MNHEY; CDR2 reads SMNVEV (reference sequence).

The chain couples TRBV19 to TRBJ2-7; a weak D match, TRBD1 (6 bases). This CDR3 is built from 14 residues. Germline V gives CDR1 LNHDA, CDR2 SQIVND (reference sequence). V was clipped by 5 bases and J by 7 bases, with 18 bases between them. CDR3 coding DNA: TGTGCCAGTAGTTGGGCCGGCAGGGGCGCGGAGCAGTACTTC. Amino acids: CASSWAGRGAEQYF.

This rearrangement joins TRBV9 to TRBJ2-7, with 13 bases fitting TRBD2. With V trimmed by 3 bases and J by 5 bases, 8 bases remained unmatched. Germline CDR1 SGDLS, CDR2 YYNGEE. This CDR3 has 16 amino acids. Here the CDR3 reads CASSARTSGRGDEQYF. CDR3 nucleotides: TGTGCCAGCAGCGCACGGACTAGCGGGAGAGGCGACGAGCAGTACTTC.

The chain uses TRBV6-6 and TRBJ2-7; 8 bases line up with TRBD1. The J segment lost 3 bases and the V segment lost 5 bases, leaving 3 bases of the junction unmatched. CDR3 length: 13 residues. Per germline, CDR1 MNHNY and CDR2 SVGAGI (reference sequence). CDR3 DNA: TGTGCCAGCAGTCTGGACAGGGTCTACGAGCAGTACTTC. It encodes CASSLDRVYEQYF.

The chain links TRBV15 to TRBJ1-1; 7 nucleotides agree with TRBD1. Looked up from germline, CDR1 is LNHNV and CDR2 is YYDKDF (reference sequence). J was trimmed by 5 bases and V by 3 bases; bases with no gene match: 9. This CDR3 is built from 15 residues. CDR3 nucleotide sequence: TGTGCCACCAGCAGGCGGCGGGACAGTGGGACTGAAGCTTTCTTT. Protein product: CATSRRRDSGTEAFF.

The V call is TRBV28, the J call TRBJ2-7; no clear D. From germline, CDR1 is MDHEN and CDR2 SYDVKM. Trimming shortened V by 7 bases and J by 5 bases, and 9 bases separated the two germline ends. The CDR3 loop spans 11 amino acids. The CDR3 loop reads CASTPGNEQYF. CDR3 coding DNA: TGTGCCAGCACCCCTGGGAACGAGCAGTACTTC.

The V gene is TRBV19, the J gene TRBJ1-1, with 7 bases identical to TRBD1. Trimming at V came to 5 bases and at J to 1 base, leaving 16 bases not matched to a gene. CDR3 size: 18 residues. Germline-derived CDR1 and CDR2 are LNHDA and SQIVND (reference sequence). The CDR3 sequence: CASSFPRVRQGPNTEAFF. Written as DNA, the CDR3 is TGTGCCAGTAGTTTTCCCAGGGTGAGACAGGGACCGAACACTGAAGCTTTCTTT.

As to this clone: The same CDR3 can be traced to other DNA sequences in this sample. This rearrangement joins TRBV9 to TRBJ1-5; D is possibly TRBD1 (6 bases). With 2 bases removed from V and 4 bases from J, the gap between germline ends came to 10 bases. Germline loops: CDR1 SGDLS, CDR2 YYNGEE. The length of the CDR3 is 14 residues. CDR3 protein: CASSVGRGNQPQHF. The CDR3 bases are TGTGCCAGCAGCGTTGGCAGGGGAAATCAGCCCCAGCATTTT.

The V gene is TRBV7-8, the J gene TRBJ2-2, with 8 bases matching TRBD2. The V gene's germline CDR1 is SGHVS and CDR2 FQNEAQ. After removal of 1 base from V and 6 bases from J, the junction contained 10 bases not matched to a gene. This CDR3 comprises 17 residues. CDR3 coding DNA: TGTGCCAGCAGCTTAGATATCAGCGGGAGTTTCGCCGGGGAGCTGTTTTTT. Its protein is CASSLDISGSFAGELFF.

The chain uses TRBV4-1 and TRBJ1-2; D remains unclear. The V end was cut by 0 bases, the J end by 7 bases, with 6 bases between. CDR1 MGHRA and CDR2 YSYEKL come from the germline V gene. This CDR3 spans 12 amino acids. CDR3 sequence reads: CASSQDGTGYTF. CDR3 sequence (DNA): TGCGCCAGCAGCCAAGATGGTACTGGCTACACCTTC.

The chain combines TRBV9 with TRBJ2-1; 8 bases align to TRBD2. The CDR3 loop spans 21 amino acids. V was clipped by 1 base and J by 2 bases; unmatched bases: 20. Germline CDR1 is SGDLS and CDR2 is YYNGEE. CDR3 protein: CASSVNLRMGREGLTYNEQFF. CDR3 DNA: TGTGCCAGCAGCGTAAACCTTCGGATGGGTCGGGAGGGTTTAACCTACAATGAGCAGTTCTTC.

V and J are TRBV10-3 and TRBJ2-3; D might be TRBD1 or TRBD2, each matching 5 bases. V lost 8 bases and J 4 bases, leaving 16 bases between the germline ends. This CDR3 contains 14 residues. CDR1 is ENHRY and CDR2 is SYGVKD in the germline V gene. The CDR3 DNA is TGTGCCATCGGAGCGCTGAGGGGCTCAGATACGCAGTATTTT. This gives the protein CAIGALRGSDTQYF.

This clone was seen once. The CDR3 loop reads CASKFFEAPAYEQYF. CDR3 DNA: TGTGCCAGCAAATTCTTCGAGGCACCGGCCTACGAGCAGTACTTC. The chain joins TRBV5-6 to TRBJ2-7, with D unresolved. The CDR3 loop spans 15 amino acids. Per the germline V gene, CDR1 is SGHDT and CDR2 is YYEEEE. V lost 6 bases and J 2 bases, leaving 18 bases between the germline ends.

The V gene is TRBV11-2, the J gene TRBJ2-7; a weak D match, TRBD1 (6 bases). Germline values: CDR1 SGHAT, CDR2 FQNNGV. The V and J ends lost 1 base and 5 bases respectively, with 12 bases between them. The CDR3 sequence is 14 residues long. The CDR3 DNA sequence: TGTGCCAGCAGCTTAGTAGGCAGGGGCCACGAGCAGTACTTC. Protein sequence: CASSLVGRGHEQYF.

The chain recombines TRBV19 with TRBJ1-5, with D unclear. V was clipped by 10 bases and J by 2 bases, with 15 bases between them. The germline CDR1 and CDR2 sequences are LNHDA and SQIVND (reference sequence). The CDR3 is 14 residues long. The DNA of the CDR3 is TGTGCCACCCCGGGAGATGGGGGCAATCAGCCCCAGCATTTT. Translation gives CATPGDGGNQPQHF. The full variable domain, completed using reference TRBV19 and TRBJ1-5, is DGGITQSPKYLFRKEGQNVTLSCEQNLNHDAMYWYRQDPGQGLRLIYYSQIVNDFQKGDIAEGYSVSREKKESFPLTVTSAQKNPTAFYLCATPGDGGNQPQHFGDGTRLSIL.

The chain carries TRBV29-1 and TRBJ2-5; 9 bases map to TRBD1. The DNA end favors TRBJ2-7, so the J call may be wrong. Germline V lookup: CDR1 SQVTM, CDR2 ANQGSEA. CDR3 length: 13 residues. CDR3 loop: CSAGDRASYEQYF. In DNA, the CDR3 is TGCAGCGCTGGGGACAGGGCGTCCTACGAGCAGTACTTC.